These 18 T cell receptor beta chains share one sample of origin, sequenced in a study of cytomegalovirus exposure and HLA in healthy donors. A multiplex PCR was run with 60 Vbeta primers and 13 Jbeta primers. Libraries were prepared by immunoSEQ multiplex PCR; TCRdb keeps only in-frame clonotypes and omits some of them. The sample includes about 140,000 clones, roughly four fifths of them seen just once. The specimen sequenced was PBMCs. The receptor set was obtained from a man aged 30-40 years in good health and CMV-seropositive.

Comment on this clone: At one end the junction does not follow the germline gene, possibly because of a read error. The rearrangement links TRBV13 to TRBJ2-7, with D uncertain. There are 13 residues in the CDR3. In germline, CDR1 is PRHDT, CDR2 FYEKMQ (reference sequence). The CDR3 protein is CASSHPIPGEQHF. The CDR3 coding sequence is TGTGCCAGCAGCCATCCTATCCCCGGAGAGCAGCACTTC. The full variable domain, in which reference TRBV13 and TRBJ2-7 provide the parts outside the CDR3, is AAGVIQSPRHLIKEKRETATLKCYPIPRHDTVYWYQQGPGQDPQFLISFYEKMQSDKGSIPDRFSAQQFSDYHSELNMSSLELGDSALYFCASSHPIPGEQHFGPGTRLTVT.

The chain links TRBV9 to TRBJ1-2; 7 bases fit TRBD1. Germline V gene lookup returns CDR1 SGDLS and CDR2 YYNGEE. V shed 3 bases and J 0 bases; nucleotides not matched to a gene: 2. The CDR3 runs 14 residues. This CDR3 is CASSATGPNYGYTF. CDR3 DNA sequence: TGTGCCAGCAGCGCGACAGGGCCTAACTATGGCTACACCTTC.

The chain employs TRBV4-1 and TRBJ1-3; TRBD1 agrees at 7 bases. The germline CDR1 and CDR2 sequences are MGHRA and YSYEKL. V dropped 1 base and J dropped 6; count of bases not matched to a gene: 6. CDR3 length: 15 residues. CDR3 DNA: TGCGCCAGCAGCCAAGGATGGGACAGATTAAACACCATATATTTT. It specifies CASSQGWDRLNTIYF.

The chain carries TRBV6-6 and TRBJ1-5, with D possibly TRBD1 on 6 matching bases. V dropped 1 base and J dropped 4 bases, with 14 bases sitting between them. This CDR3 spans 16 amino acids. Germline values: CDR1 MNHNY, CDR2 SVGAGI (reference sequence). The CDR3 nucleotides read TGTGCCAGCAGTTACTTCCTTAGCCAGGGGAATCAGCCCCAGCATTTT. Its protein product is CASSYFLSQGNQPQHF.

Comments on this clone: Other DNA sequences within the sample encode an identical CDR3. This chain uses TRBV7-2 with TRBJ2-2; D is unresolved. The CDR3 contains 13 residues. The germline gives CDR1 SGHTA, CDR2 FQGNSA. Trimming pared 0 bases from V and 6 bases from J, leaving 5 bases between. The CDR3 spells CASSLARAGELFF. Written as DNA, the CDR3 is TGTGCCAGCAGCTTAGCCCGTGCCGGGGAGCTGTTTTTT.

This clone was picked up a small number of times. The CDR3 is CASSTLDGSSYNEQFF. Written as DNA, the CDR3 is TGTGCCAGCAGCACCTTAGACGGGAGCTCCTACAATGAGCAGTTCTTC. This chain joins TRBV5-8 and TRBJ2-1, with D perhaps matching TRBD2 (6 bases). V was cut by 4 bases and J by 0 bases, with 14 bases left in between. The CDR3 has 16 residues. Looked up from germline, CDR1 is SGHTS and CDR2 is YDEGEE.

The chain couples TRBV5-8 to TRBJ2-7; 12 bases align to TRBD2. Germline lookup yields CDR1 SGHTS and CDR2 YDEGEE. V lost 4 bases and J lost 7; bases outside the gene matches: 12. The CDR3 is made up of 16 amino acids. Here the CDR3 reads CASSLLLAGGRTEQYF. In nucleotides, the CDR3 is TGTGCCAGCAGCCTTTTACTAGCGGGGGGCCGTACGGAGCAGTACTTC.

In this sample, this clone turned up a few times. The CDR3 region is CASSDGAGAYTEAFF. Written as DNA, the CDR3 is TGCGCCAGCAGCGATGGTGCGGGGGCGTACACTGAAGCTTTCTTT. The rearrangement uses TRBV5-1 and TRBJ1-1; a possible D gene is TRBD1 (6 bases). CDR3 size: 15 residues. With 4 bases removed from V and 3 bases from J, the gap between germline ends came to 16 bases. Germline assignment: CDR1 SGHRS and CDR2 YFSETQ.

The chain links TRBV28 to TRBJ2-7; D not resolved. Germline values: CDR1 MDHEN, CDR2 SYDVKM. This CDR3 spans 12 amino acids. Trimming removed 6 bases at V and 5 bases at J, with 11 bases between. The CDR3 region has the DNA TGTGCCAGCAGCGTACAGCCTGACGAGCAGTACTTC. The encoded protein is CASSVQPDEQYF.

The chain joins TRBV9 to TRBJ2-1, with D maybe TRBD2 (7 bases). This CDR3 is built from 19 residues. Per germline, CDR1 SGDLS and CDR2 YYNGEE. The V end was cut by 0 bases, the J end by 9 bases, with 28 bases between. As DNA, the CDR3 is TGTGCCAGCAGCGTAGAGGAGGGCTCCTTGATGGGGGGGGCAAGTGAGCAGTTCTTC. This sequence encodes CASSVEEGSLMGGASEQFF.

The V and J genes are TRBV10-3 and TRBJ2-3; 10 nucleotides align to TRBD1. The germline gives CDR1 ENHRY, CDR2 SYGVKD. With 1 base clipped from V and 4 bases from J, the junction kept 2 bases outside the gene matches. This CDR3 has 15 amino acids. The CDR3, as DNA: TGTGCCATCAGTGAGTTGGACAGGGGGTCAGATACGCAGTATTTT. Protein sequence: CAISELDRGSDTQYF.

This clone appeared once. The genes are TRBV5-1 and TRBJ2-5, with a weak D call TRBD1 (6 bases). The J call is in doubt because the DNA end fits TRBJ2-7 better. The CDR3 has 14 residues. The V gene's germline CDR1 is SGHRS and CDR2 YFSETQ. In nucleotides, the CDR3 is TGCGCCAGCAGCGAGGACAGCGAAAAGTACGAGCAGTACTTC. As protein: CASSEDSEKYEQYF.

The chain joins TRBV28 to TRBJ1-1, with 8 positions matching TRBD1. Germline values: CDR1 MDHEN, CDR2 SYDVKM. Losses at the gene ends were 5 bases for V and 1 base for J; bases not matched to a gene: 6. This CDR3 region has 15 residues. The CDR3 DNA is TGTGCCAGCAGTCGCGGAGGGACAGGGAACACTGAAGCTTTCTTT. Its translation is CASSRGGTGNTEAFF. Variable domain in full (rest from reference TRBV28 and TRBJ1-1): DVKVTQSSRYLVKRTGEKVFLECVQDMDHENMFWYRQDPGLGLRLIYFSYDVKMKEKGDIPEGYSVSREKKERFSLILESASTNQTSMYLCASSRGGTGNTEAFFGQGTRLTVV.

The chain carries TRBV4-1 and TRBJ2-5; 7 nucleotides match TRBD2. The J segment lost 0 bases and the V segment lost 4 bases, leaving 5 bases of the junction unmatched. Germline CDR1 MGHRA, CDR2 YSYEKL. CDR3 length equals 15 residues. DNA of the CDR3: TGCGCCAGCAGCCTCCACGGGACTAACCAAGAGACCCAGTACTTC. It is translated as CASSLHGTNQETQYF.

This chain connects TRBV28 to TRBJ1-5; perhaps TRBD1 as D (5 bases). The CDR3 contains 15 residues. Germline lookup yields CDR1 MDHEN and CDR2 SYDVKM. Trimming took off 3 bases at V and 7 bases at J, with 16 bases between the two ends. The DNA of the CDR3 is TGTGCCAGCAGTTTCCCGGCCCAGGGCTGGCAGCCCCAGCATTTT. It codes for CASSFPAQGWQPQHF.

Written as DNA, the CDR3 is TGTGCCAGCAGCTTAGAGGACTACCCCAGGGAGACCCAGTACTTC. This translates into CASSLEDYPRETQYF. The chain has TRBV7-2 and TRBJ2-5; D is possibly TRBD2 (6 bases). Germline CDR1 and CDR2: SGHTA and FQGNSA. V was clipped by 1 base and J by 5 bases, with 14 bases between them. This CDR3 has 15 residues.

The V call is TRBV18, the J call TRBJ2-1; 7 bases agree with TRBD2. The CDR3 is 16 residues long. V trimming: 0 bases; J trimming: 6 bases; junction bases outside the gene matches: 8. Germline values: CDR1 KGHSH, CDR2 LQKENI. CDR3 in amino acids: CASSPPSREKGNEQFF. CDR3 DNA sequence: TGTGCCAGCTCACCACCCTCGCGGGAGAAGGGCAATGAGCAGTTCTTC.

The V call is TRBV14, the J call TRBJ2-7; 10 bases are shared with TRBD2. V gave up 0 bases and J gave up 2 bases; unmatched junction bases: 13. The germline V gene encodes CDR1 SGHDN and CDR2 FVKESK. The CDR3 sequence is 19 residues long. CDR3 residues: CASSQDRWLAGDYPYEQYF. In nucleotides, the CDR3 is TGTGCCAGCAGCCAAGATCGTTGGCTAGCGGGAGATTATCCCTACGAGCAGTACTTC.